This T cell receptor beta chain stems from a study of cytomegalovirus exposure and HLA in healthy donors. The CDR3 length is 18 residues. Germline assignment: CDR1 LNHDA and CDR2 SQIVND (reference sequence). V lost 4 bases, J lost 0 bases, and 8 bases stayed unmatched. Whole-study results and caveats: The study labeled roughly 160 TCR beta chains cytomegalovirus-associated.

As concerns this clone: Its specificity is not known.

Primers: 60 Vbeta forward and 13 Jbeta reverse. The repertoire was sequenced with immunoSEQ multiplex PCR; TCRdb's copy has only in-frame clones and lacks some. The sample includes 200,000 to 250,000 clones, 75% to 80% of them seen just once. These donors counted as nominally healthy when sampled, but unrecorded immune exposures were likely. This chain uses TRBV19 with TRBJ1-6, with 8 bases matching TRBD1. The TCR originated in a man younger than 35 in good health and CMV-seronegative. Sequencing was done on a sample of PBMCs. Here the CDR3 DNA reads TGTGCCAGTAGTAGACGGACAGGGCCCAGCTCCTATAATTCACCCCTCCACTTT. Translated: CASSRRTGPSSYNSPLHF.